The entry below gives a single T cell receptor beta chain sequence along with its context. This clone's antigen is unknown. No base-level quality is on record; no much larger clone is a single base apart. Library method: PCR. The sample was run on an Illumina HiSeq 2500. To reduce PCR and sequencing biases, unique molecular identifiers were incorporated into the TCR beta cDNA libraries. Some 500,000 cDNA molecules were obtained per 1 to 10 million input T cells, so each molecule approximated one T cell. The patient libraries were prepared and sequenced with the same protocol used for the earlier healthy control dataset. Within a given batch, samples were prepared together, multiplexed and sequenced on the same HiSeq lane. The published analysis was carried out like this. MIGEC handled the raw barcoded reads, throwing out single-read molecular identifier groups before consensus assembly and CDR3 extraction. VDJtools was used for post-analysis of the clonotype tables, and diversity was normalized by down-sampling every dataset to the size of the smallest sample. To correct batch-related cross-sample contamination, repertoire overlap clustering matched CDR3 amino acid sequences but not nucleotide sequences. TCRdb ran its own pipeline on the public reads, namely fastp trimming at Q25 and MiXCR clone calling, and kept in-frame beta chains. Duplicate CDR3 protein sequences are folded into a single record with the most common DNA and genes. TCRdb, not the original authors, processed these V and J calls. Here the sample has fewer than 700,000 distinct CDR3 sequences; roughly 46% occur a single time. 1.5% to 2% of the sample goes to the ten largest clones.

The sample originates from a study of post-analysis software for immune sequencing data (dated by TCRdb to 2015 to 2017). About the study as a whole: Recorded disease courses included relapsing-remitting, secondary progressive and progressive-relapsing multiple sclerosis, with some patients lacking subtype annotation. The multiple sclerosis patient repertoires were compared with roughly twelve previously published healthy control repertoires from donors aged 6 to 25 years. A subset of samples was prepared in parallel using single-end sample barcoding, then pooled and co-amplified after Illumina adapter ligation.

Inclusive of the bounding cysteine and phenylalanine, the CDR3 is 16 residues long. Only the CDR3 region is kept as DNA, spanning 48 bases read in frame from base 1. The germline ends are 13 bases apart after V is trimmed by 0 bases and J by 4 bases. CDR1 and CDR2, looked up from the germline V gene, are SGHRS and YFSETQ. To demonstrate the VDJtools post-analysis software, TCR beta repertoires were profiled from the peripheral blood of about a dozen young patients with multiple sclerosis. The multiple sclerosis patients were children and adolescents between roughly 6 and 17 years of age. The full study reports these points: Compared with controls, multiple sclerosis patients had significantly lower normalized Chao1 diversity, a finding suggesting substantial peripheral T-cell clonal expansion. The multiple sclerosis patient group was slightly younger than the control group. When samples were clustered directly using the F measure, samples prepared in the same batch co-clustered strongly, which prompted a batch-effect correction. Patients showed significantly higher frequencies than controls for several TRBV segments, among them TRBV5-6, TRBV5-1 and TRBV20-1.

The TCR sequence derives from a girl aged 5-17 years with multiple sclerosis. The chain employs TRBV5-1 and TRBJ1-4; possibly the D gene is TRBD1, per 5 matching bases. The sequenced sample was blood. This receptor has the CDR3 CASSLDPGTRNEKLFF. At the DNA level, the sequence is TGCGCCAGCAGCTTGGACCCCGGGACCCGTAATGAAAAACTGTTTTTT.